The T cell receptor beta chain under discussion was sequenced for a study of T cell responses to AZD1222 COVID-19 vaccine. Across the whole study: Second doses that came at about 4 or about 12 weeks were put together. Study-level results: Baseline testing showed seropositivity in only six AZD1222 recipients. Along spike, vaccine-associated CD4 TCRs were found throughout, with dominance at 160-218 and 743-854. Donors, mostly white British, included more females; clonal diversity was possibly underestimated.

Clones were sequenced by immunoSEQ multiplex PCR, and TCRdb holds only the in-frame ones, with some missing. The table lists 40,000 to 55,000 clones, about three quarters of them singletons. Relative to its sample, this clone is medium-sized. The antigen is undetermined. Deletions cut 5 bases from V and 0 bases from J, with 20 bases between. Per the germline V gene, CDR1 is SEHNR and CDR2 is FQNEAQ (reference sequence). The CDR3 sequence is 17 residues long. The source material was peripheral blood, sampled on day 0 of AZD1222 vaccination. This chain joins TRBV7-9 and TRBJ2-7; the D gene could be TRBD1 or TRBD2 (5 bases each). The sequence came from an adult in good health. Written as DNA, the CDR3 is TGTGCCAGCAGCACGGGACCCCAGGGAAGTTCCTCCTACGAGCAGTACTTC. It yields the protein CASSTGPQGSSSYEQYF.